The table lists the clone carrying this T cell receptor (beta chain) with a few counts. The antigen is not known. Additional DNA sequences in this sample encode the identical CDR3. This specimen comes from a study of shared clonotypes between healthy human individuals. Findings and limits, study-wide: The donor pool, a small one, limited the genetic and exposure-history diversity represented. Lower generation probabilities were found for non-shared clonotypes than for those shared by all four donors.

The assay was immunoSEQ multiplex PCR, and TCRdb's table has in-frame clones only and misses some. The sample includes about 660,000 clones, 74% seen only once; the top ten take 1.7%. With V trimmed by 4 bases and J by 6 bases, 5 bases remained unmatched. The CDR3 runs 14 residues. Germline CDR1 is SGHRS and CDR2 is YFSETQ. The rearrangement joins TRBV5-1 to TRBJ1-5, with 9 bases aligning to TRBD1. The specimen sequenced was memory CD4+ T cells sorted from blood. As for subset: CD45RA-negative fraction. The receptor comes from a woman in her thirties in good health. In nucleotides, the CDR3 is TGCGCCAGCAGCCTAACAGGGGGCAGTCAGCCCCAGCATTTT. It translates to CASSLTGGSQPQHF.